This record covers a single TCR beta chain. The ends were cut back, 3 bases at V and 4 bases at J, with 18 bases in the middle. CDR3 length: 16 amino acids. Germline loops: CDR1 LNHNV, CDR2 YYDKDF (reference sequence). This entry comes from a study of blood T cell repertoires in COVID-19. As for the study in general: The United States, Italy and Spain provided the acute and convalescent COVID-19 samples. T cells, B-cell-depleted T cells, or PBMCs supplied cDNA or gDNA.

Profiling relied on immunoSEQ multiplex PCR, and the TCRdb table lists in-frame clones only, not all of them. This sample has approximately 270,000 clones, with about 85% found just once. This sequence originates from a human donor with COVID-19, enrolled during active disease. The donor label of this sample is uncertain. This chain joins TRBV15 and TRBJ2-5; weak D call: TRBD2 (6 bases). Sequencing was carried out using peripheral blood. In nucleotides, the CDR3 is TGTGCCACCAGCAGCCGGTCGGGGGAGGCCCGAGAGACCCAGTACTTC. Translated, it gives CATSSRSGEARETQYF.